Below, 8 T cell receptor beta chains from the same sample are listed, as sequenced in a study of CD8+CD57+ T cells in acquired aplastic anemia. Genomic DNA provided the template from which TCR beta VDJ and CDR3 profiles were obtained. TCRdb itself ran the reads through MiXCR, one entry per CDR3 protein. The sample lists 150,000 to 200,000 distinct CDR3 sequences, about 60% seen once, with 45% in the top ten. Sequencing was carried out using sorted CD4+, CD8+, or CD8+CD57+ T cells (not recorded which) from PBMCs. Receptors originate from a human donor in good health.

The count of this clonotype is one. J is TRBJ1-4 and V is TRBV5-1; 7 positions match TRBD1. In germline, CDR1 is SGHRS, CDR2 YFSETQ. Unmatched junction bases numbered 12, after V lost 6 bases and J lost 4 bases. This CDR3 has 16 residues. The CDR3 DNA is TGCGCCAGCACCGAAAGGGACAGCTCCTTTAATGAAAAACTGTTTTTT. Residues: CASTERDSSFNEKLFF. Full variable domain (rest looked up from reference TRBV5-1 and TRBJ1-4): KAGVTQTPRYLIKTRGQQVTLSCSPISGHRSVSWYQQTPGQGLQFLFEYFSETQRNKGNFPGRFSGRQFSNSRSEMNVSTLELGDSALYLCASTERDSSFNEKLFFGSGTQLSVL.

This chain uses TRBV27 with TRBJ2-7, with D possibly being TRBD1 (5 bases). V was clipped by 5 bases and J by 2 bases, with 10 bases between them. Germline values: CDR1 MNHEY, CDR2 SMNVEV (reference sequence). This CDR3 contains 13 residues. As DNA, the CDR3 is TGTGCCAGCAGTATCGTAGGGGCCTACGAGCAGTACTTC. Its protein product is CASSIVGAYEQYF.

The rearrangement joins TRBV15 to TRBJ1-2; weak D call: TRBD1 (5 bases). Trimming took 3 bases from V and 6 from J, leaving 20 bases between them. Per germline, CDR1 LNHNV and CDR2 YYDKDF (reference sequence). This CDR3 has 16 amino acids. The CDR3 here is CATSSPLEGRVNGYTF. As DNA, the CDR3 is TGTGCCACCAGCAGCCCCCTGGAGGGCAGGGTGAATGGCTACACCTTC. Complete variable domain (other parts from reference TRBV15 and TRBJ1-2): DAMVIQNPRYQVTQFGKPVTLSCSQTLNHNVMYWYQQKSSQAPKLLFHYYDKDFNNEADTPDNFQSRRPNTSFCFLDIRSPGLGDTAMYLCATSSPLEGRVNGYTFGSGTRLTVV.

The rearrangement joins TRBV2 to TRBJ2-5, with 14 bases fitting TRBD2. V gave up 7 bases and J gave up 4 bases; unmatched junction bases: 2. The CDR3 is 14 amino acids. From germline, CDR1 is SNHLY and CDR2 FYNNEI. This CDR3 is CASKGLAGGETQYF. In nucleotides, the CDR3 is TGTGCCAGCAAAGGACTAGCGGGGGGAGAGACCCAGTACTTC. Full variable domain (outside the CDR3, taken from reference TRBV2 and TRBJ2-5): EPEVTQTPSHQVTQMGQEVILRCVPISNHLYFYWYRQILGQKVEFLVSFYNNEISEKSEIFDDQFSVERPDGSNFTLKIRSTKLEDSAMYFCASKGLAGGETQYFGPGTRLLVL.

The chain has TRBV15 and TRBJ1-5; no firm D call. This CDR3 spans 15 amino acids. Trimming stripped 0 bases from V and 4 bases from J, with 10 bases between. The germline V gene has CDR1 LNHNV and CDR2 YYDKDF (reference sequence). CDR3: CATSRDFGRNQPQHF. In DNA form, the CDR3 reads TGTGCCACCAGCAGAGATTTCGGCCGAAATCAGCCCCAGCATTTT.

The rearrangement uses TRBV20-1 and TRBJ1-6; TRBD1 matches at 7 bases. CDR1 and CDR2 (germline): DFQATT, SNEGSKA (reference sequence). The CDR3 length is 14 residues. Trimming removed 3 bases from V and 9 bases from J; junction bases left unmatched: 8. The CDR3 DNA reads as TGCAGTGCTAGGGACAGGAGGAGCTCTTCACCCCTCCACTTT. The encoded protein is CSARDRRSSSPLHF.

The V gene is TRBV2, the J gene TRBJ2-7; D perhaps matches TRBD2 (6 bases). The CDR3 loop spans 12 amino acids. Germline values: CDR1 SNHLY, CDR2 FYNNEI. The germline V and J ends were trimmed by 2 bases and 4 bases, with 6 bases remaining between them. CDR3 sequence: CASSEREYEQYF. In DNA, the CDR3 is TGTGCCAGCAGTGAACGGGAGTACGAGCAGTACTTC.

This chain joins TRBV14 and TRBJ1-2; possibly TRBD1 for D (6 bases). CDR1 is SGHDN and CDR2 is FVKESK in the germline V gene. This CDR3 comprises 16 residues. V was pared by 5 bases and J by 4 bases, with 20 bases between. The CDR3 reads CASSEGQGCGSYGYTF. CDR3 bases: TGTGCCAGCAGCGAGGGACAAGGGTGCGGAAGCTATGGCTACACCTTC.